Sequencing of this T cell receptor beta chain was carried out in a study of T cells in Graves' hyperthyroidism and ophthalmopathy. The study's findings and limits: Using 13 V-J features, a model discriminated ophthalmopathy from stable hyperthyroidism.

In germline, CDR1 is MGHRA, CDR2 YSYEKL. V shed 0 bases and J shed 4 bases, with 6 bases lying between them. The CDR3 is 13 residues long. From RNA transcripts, TCR beta CDR3 regions were amplified. Initially, a first-round RT-PCR of the TCR CDR3 employed the HTBI primer set. TCRdb re-derived calls from the multiplex PCR reads in MiXCR, one entry per CDR3 protein. The data contain hundreds of thousands of distinct CDR3 sequences, roughly a third of them seen just once; the ten biggest clones take up about a third. For this clonotype: Antigen specificity is unknown.

The chain links TRBV4-1 to TRBJ1-2; no clear D. Sample: blood. The sequence came from a middle-aged woman with Graves' hyperthyroidism. CDR3 coding DNA: TGCGCCAGCAGCCAAGAAAGGCGCTATGGCTACACCTTC. Its protein product is CASSQERRYGYTF.